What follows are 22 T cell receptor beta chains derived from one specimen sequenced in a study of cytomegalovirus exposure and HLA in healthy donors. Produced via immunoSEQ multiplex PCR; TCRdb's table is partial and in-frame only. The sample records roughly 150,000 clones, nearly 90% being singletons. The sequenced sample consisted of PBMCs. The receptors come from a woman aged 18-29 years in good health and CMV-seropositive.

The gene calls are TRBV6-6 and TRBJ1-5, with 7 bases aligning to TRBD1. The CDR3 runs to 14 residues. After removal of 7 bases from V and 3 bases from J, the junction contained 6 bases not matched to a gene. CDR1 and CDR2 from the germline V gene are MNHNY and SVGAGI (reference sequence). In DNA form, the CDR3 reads TGTGCCAGCACTATGACAGGGTCCAATCAGCCCCAGCATTTT. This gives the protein CASTMTGSNQPQHF.

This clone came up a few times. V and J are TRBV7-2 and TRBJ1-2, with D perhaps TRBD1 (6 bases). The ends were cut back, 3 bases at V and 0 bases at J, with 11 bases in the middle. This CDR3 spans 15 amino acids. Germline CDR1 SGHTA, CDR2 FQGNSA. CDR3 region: CASSFGGGTNYGYTF. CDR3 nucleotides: TGTGCCAGCAGCTTTGGGGGCGGCACTAACTATGGCTACACCTTC.

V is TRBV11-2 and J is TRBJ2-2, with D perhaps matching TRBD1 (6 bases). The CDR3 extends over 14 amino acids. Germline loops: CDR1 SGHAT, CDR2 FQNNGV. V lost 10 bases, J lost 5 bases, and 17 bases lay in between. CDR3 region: CATNSRGETGELFF. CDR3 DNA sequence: TGTGCCACTAATTCCAGGGGAGAGACCGGGGAGCTGTTTTTT.

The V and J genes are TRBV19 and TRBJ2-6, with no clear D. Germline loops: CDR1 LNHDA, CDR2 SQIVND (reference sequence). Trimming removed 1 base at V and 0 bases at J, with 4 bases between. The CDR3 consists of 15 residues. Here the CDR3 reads CASSIVYSGANVLTF. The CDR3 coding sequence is TGTGCCAGTAGTATAGTCTACTCTGGGGCCAACGTCCTGACTTTC.

As DNA, the CDR3 is TGTGCCTGGTCAGGCAGGGCAGTCAACGAGCAGTACTTC. Amino acids: CAWSGRAVNEQYF. This chain uses TRBV30 with TRBJ2-7, with a possible D match to TRBD1 (5 bases). Germline V gene data show CDR1 as GTSNPN and CDR2 as SVGIG (reference sequence). V lost 5 bases, J lost 5 bases, and 16 bases lay in between. The CDR3 covers 13 residues.

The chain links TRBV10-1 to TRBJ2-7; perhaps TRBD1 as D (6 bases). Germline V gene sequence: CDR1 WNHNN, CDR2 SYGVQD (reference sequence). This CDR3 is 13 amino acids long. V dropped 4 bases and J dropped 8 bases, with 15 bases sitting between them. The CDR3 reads CASSVSTGWKQYF. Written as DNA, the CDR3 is TGCGCCAGCAGTGTAAGCACAGGGTGGAAGCAGTACTTC.

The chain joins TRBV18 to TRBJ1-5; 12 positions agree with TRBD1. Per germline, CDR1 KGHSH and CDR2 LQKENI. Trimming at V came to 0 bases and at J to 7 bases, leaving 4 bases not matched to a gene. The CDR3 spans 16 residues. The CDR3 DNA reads TGTGCCAGCTCACCACCGGGACAGGGGGCGAGGCAGCCCCAGCATTTT. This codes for CASSPPGQGARQPQHF.

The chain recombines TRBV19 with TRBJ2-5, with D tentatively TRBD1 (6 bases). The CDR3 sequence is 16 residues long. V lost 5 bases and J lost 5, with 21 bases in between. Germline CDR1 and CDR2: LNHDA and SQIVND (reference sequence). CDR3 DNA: TGTGCCAGTAGTTCTAGTGGGGCACAGGGAGTGGAGACCCAGTACTTC. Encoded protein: CASSSSGAQGVETQYF.

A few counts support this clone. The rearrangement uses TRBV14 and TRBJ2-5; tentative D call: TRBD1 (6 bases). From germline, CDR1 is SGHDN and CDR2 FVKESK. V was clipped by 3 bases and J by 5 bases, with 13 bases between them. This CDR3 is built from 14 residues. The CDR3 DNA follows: TGTGCCAGCAGCCAGATCAGGGGTGTTGAGACCCAGTACTTC. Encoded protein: CASSQIRGVETQYF.

The CDR3 spells CASSLSGGTTTNEQFF. CDR3 bases: TGTGCCAGCAGCTTATCGGGCGGGACCACGACGAATGAGCAGTTCTTC. This rearrangement joins TRBV7-9 to TRBJ2-1, with a tentative D call TRBD2 (6 bases). Trimming took 2 bases from V and 7 from J, leaving 18 bases between them. CDR1 SEHNR and CDR2 FQNEAQ come from the germline V gene (reference sequence). This CDR3 contains 16 residues. Full variable domain (missing parts from reference TRBV7-9 and TRBJ2-1): DTGVSQNPRHKITKRGQNVTFRCDPISEHNRLYWYRQTLGQGPEFLTYFQNEAQLEKSRLLSDRFSAERPKGSFSTLEIQRTEQGDSAMYLCASSLSGGTTTNEQFFGPGTRLTVL.

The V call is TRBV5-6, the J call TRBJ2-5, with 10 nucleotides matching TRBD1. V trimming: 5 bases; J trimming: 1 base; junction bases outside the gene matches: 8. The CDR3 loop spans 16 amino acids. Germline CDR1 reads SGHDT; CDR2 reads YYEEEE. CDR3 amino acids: CASSSGTGEIQETQYF. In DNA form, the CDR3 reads TGTGCCAGCAGTTCCGGGACAGGGGAAATCCAAGAGACCCAGTACTTC.

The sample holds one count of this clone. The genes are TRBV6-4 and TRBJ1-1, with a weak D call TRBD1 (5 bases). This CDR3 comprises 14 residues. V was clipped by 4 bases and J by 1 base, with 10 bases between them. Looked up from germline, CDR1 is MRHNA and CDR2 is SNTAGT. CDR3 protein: CASSATATNTEAFF. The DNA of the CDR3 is TGTGCCAGCAGTGCGACAGCTACGAACACTGAAGCTTTCTTT.

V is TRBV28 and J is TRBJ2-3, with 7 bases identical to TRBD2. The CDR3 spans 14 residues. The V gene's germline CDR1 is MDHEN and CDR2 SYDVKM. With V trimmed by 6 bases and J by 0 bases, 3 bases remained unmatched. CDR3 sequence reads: CASRASGSTDTQYF. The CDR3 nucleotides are TGTGCCAGCAGAGCTAGCGGTAGCACAGATACGCAGTATTTT.

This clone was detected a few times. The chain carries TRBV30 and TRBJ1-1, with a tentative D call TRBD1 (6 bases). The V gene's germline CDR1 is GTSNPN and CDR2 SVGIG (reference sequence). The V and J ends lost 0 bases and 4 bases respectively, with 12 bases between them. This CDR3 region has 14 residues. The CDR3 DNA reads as TGTGCCTGGAGTGTAGCTACAGGGATCACTGAAGCTTTCTTT. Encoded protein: CAWSVATGITEAFF.

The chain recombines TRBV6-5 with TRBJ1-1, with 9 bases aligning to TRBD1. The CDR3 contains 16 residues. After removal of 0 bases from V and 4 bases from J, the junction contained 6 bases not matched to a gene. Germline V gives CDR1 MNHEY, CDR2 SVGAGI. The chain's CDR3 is CASSYSFRQGVTEAFF. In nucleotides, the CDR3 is TGTGCCAGCAGTTACTCGTTCAGACAGGGGGTCACTGAAGCTTTCTTT.

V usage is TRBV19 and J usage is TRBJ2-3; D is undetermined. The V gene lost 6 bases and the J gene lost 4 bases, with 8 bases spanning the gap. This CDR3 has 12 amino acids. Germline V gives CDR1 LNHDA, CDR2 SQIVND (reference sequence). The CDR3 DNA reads TGTGCCAGTAGGACCGGAGCAGATACGCAGTATTTT. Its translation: CASRTGADTQYF.

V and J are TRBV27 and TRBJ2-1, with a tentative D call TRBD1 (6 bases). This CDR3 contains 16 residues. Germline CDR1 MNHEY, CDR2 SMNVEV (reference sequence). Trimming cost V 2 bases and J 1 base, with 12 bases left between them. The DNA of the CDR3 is TGTGCCAGCAGTTTAGATGGGGGCGGGTCCTACAATGAGCAGTTCTTC. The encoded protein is CASSLDGGGSYNEQFF.

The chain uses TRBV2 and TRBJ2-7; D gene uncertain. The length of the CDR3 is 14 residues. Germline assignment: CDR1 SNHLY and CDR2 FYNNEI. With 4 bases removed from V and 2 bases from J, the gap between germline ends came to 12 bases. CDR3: CASSARRVPYEQYF. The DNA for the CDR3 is TGTGCCAGCAGTGCTCGACGGGTGCCCTACGAGCAGTACTTC.

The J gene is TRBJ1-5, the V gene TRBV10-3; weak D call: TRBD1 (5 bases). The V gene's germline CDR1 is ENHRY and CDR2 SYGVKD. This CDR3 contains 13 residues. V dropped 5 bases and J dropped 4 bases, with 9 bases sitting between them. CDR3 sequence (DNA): TGTGCCATCAGTCAGGGAAAAAATCAGCCCCAGCATTTT. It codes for CAISQGKNQPQHF.

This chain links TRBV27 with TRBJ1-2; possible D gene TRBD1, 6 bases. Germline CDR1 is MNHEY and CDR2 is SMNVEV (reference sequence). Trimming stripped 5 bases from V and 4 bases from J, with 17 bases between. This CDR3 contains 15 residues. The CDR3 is CASSPKTGGPYGYTF. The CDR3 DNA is TGTGCCAGCAGTCCCAAGACAGGCGGACCCTATGGCTACACCTTC.

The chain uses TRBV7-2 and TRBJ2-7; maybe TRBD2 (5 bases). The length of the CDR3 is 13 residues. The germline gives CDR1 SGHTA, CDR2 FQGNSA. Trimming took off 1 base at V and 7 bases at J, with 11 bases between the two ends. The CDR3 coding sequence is TGTGCCAGCAGCTTAGGGACTGTCCCTGAGCAGTACTTC. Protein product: CASSLGTVPEQYF.

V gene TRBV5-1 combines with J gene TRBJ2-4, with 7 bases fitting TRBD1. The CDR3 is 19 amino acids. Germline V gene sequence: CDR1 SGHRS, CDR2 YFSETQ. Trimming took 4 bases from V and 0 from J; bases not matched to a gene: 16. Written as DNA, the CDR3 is TGCGCCAGCAGCCCCATGGTAGGGACAGATACACTAGCCAAAAACATTCAGTACTTC. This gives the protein CASSPMVGTDTLAKNIQYF.